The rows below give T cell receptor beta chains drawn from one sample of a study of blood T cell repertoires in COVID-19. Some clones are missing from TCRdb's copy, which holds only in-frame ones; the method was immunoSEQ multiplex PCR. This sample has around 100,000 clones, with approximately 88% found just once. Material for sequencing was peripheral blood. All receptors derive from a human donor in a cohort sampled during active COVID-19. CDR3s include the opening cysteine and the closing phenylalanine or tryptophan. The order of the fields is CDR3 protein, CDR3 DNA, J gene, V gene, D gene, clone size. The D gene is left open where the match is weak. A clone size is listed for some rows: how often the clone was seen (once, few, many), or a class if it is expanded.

CASSPSSGGAWKTQYF TGTGCCAGCAGCCCGTCTAGCGGGGGGGCTTGGAAGACCCAGTACTTC TRBJ2-5 TRBV13 TRBD2 .
CASSSTGFGSNQPQHF TGTGCCAGTAGTAGCACAGGGTTCGGTAGCAATCAGCCCCAGCATTTT TRBJ1-5 TRBV19 . few
CASSLMPRRETQYF TGTGCCAGCAGCTTAATGCCCCGTCGGGAGACCCAGTACTTC TRBJ2-5 TRBV7-3 . .
CASSSSPAGDNSPLHF TGCGCCAGCAGCTCAAGCCCGGCAGGGGACAATTCACCCCTCCACTTT TRBJ1-6 TRBV5-1 . .
CASSIGDSSYNEQFF TGTGCCAGCAGTATTGGGGACAGTTCCTACAATGAGCAGTTCTTC TRBJ2-1 TRBV5-6 TRBD1 .
CASSPAGSSGNTIYF TGTGCCAGCAGCCCGGCCGGGAGCTCTGGAAACACCATATATTTT TRBJ1-3 TRBV7-6 . once
CASSMMEVFNQPQHF TGTGCCAGCAGCATGATGGAGGTTTTCAATCAGCCCCAGCATTTT TRBJ1-5 TRBV28 . once
CAWEGQASNQPQHF TGTGCCTGGGAGGGACAGGCTAGCAATCAGCCCCAGCATTTT TRBJ1-5 TRBV30 TRBD1 .
CASSLGGTSTYEQYF TGTGCCAGCAGTTTGGGGGGGACATCTACCTACGAGCAGTACTTC TRBJ2-7 TRBV7-2 . .
CASSLTGNTEAFF TGTGCCAGCAGCCTGACAGGGAACACTGAAGCTTTCTTT TRBJ1-1 TRBV12-3/TRBV12-4 . few
CASSLVAGGPTGELFF TGTGCCAGCAGCTTGGTAGCGGGGGGGCCGACCGGGGAGCTGTTTTTT TRBJ2-2 TRBV5-4 TRBD2 .
CASSQVGTISYEQYF TGCGCCAGCAGCCAAGTGGGGACTATTTCCTACGAGCAGTACTTC TRBJ2-7 TRBV4-1 TRBD2 once
CASSRGQGVYGYTF TGTGCCAGCAGTAGGGGACAGGGGGTCTATGGCTACACCTTC TRBJ1-2 TRBV2 TRBD1 .
CASSFVATTDRFF TGTGCCAGCAGTTTTGTGGCGACAACCGATCGATTCTTC TRBJ2-1 TRBV27 . few
CASSEGRGRNQPQHF TGTGCCAGCAGTGAGGGCAGGGGGCGGAATCAGCCCCAGCATTTT TRBJ1-5 TRBV2 TRBD1 .
CASSFTVGEAFF TGTGCCAGCAGCTTCACGGTTGGTGAAGCTTTCTTT TRBJ1-1 TRBV5-5 . .
CASSLTDRLNYGYTF TGTGCCAGCAGCTTAACGGACAGGTTGAACTATGGCTACACCTTC TRBJ1-2 TRBV7-2 TRBD1 .
CASSQGQGYGQPQHF TGTGCCAGCAGCCAAGGACAGGGATATGGTCAGCCCCAGCATTTT TRBJ1-5 TRBV3-1/TRBV3-2 TRBD1 .
CASRRGTSGVSYEQYF TGTGCCAGCAGGCGTGGGACTAGCGGGGTTTCCTACGAGCAGTACTTC TRBJ2-7 TRBV28 TRBD2 .
CASSDPRQPLFGKLFF TGTGCCAGCAGTGACCCTCGACAGCCACTTTTCGGAAAACTGTTTTTT TRBJ1-4 TRBV6-1 . .
CASSQGLDSGANEKLFF TGTGCCAGCAGCCAAGGTCTGGATAGCGGGGCCAATGAAAAACTGTTTTTT TRBJ1-4 TRBV14 . .
CAWRLGGGYGYTF TGTGCCTGGAGACTAGGGGGGGGCTATGGCTACACCTTC TRBJ1-2 TRBV30 . once
CASSFEGSGYTF TGTGCCAGCAGTTTCGAGGGATCTGGCTACACCTTC TRBJ1-2 TRBV6-6 . .
CASSQDGAQWKAFF TGTGCCAGCAGCCAAGATGGGGCCCAATGGAAGGCTTTCTTT TRBJ1-1 TRBV3-1/TRBV3-2 . .
CASSSGHQNTEAFF TGTGCCAGCAGTTCGGGACATCAGAACACTGAAGCTTTCTTT TRBJ1-1 TRBV6-5 . .
CASSSMSNQPQHF TGTGCCAGCAGTTCTATGAGCAATCAGCCCCAGCATTTT TRBJ1-5 TRBV28 . .
CASSLVSGDGYTF TGTGCCAGCAGCTTAGTGTCAGGGGATGGCTACACCTTC TRBJ1-2 TRBV5-5 . few
CASRHAPRGHLPGANVLTF TGTGCCAGCAGACACGCTCCAAGGGGGCATCTCCCTGGGGCCAACGTCCTGACTTTC TRBJ2-6 TRBV5-4 TRBD1 .
CASSPGQRRSTNEKLFF TGTGCCAGCAGCCCCGGACAGCGAAGATCAACTAATGAAAAACTGTTTTTT TRBJ1-4 TRBV7-8 . once
CASSSGQLSYNEQFF TGCGCCAGCAGCTCCGGACAGCTCTCCTACAATGAGCAGTTCTTC TRBJ2-1 TRBV5-1 . .
CASSISGDGNSPLHF TGTGCCAGCAGTATTTCAGGGGATGGTAATTCACCCCTCCACTTT TRBJ1-6 TRBV6-4 . .
CASSLGQGGKLFF TGTGCCAGCAGTTTGGGACAGGGGGGAAAACTGTTTTTT TRBJ1-4 TRBV6-5 TRBD1 .
CASSPTGVRVGGYTF TGTGCCAGTAGCCCTACAGGGGTAAGAGTAGGTGGCTACACCTTC TRBJ1-2 TRBV19 TRBD1 few